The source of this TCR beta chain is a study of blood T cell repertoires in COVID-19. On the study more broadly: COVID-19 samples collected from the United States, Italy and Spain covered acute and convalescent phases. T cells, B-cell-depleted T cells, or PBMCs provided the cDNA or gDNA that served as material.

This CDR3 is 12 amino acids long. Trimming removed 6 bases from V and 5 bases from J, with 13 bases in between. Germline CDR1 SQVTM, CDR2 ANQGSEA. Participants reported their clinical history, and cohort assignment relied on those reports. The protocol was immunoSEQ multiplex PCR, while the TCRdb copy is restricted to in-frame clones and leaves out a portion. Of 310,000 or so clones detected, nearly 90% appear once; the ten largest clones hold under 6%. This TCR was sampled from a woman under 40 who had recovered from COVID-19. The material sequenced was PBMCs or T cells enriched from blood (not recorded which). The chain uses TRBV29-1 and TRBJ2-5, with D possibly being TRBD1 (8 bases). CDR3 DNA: TGCAGCGTCGCACAGGGGGGGGAGACCCAGTACTTC. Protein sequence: CSVAQGGETQYF.